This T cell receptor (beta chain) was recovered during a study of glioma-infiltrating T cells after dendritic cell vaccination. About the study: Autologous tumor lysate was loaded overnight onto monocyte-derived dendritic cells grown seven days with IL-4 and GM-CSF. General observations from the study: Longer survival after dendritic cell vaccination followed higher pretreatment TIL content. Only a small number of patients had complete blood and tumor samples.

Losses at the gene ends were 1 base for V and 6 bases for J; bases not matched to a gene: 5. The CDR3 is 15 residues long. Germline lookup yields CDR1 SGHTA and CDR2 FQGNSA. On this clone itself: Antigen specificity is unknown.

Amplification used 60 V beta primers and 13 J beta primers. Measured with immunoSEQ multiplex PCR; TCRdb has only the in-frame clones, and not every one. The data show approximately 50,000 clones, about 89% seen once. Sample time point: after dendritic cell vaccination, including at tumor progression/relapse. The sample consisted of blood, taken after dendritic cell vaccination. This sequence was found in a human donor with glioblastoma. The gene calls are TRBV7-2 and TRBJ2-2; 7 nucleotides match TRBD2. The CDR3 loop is CASSLGGSVAGELFF. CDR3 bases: TGTGCCAGCAGCTTAGGCGGGAGTGTCGCCGGGGAGCTGTTTTTT.